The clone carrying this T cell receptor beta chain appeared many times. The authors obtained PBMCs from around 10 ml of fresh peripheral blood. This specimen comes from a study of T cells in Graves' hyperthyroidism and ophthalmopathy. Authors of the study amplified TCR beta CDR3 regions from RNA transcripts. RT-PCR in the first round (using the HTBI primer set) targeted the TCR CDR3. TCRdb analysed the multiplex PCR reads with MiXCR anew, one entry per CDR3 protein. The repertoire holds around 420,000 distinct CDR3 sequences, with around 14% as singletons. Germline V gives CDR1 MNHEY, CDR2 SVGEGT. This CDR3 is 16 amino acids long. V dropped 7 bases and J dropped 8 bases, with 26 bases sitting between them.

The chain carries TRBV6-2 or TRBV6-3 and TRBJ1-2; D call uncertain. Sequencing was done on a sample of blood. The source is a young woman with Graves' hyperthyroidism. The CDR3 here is CASTAEVLSTDRGYTF. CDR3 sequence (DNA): TGTGCCAGCACCGCCGAGGTTCTAAGCACCGATCGCGGCTACACCTTC.